These 15 T cell receptor beta chains share one sample of origin, sequenced in a study of T cell clones after liver transplantation. Profiling relied on immunoSEQ multiplex PCR, and the TCRdb table lists in-frame clones only, not all of them. The sample includes tens of thousands of clones, 70% to 90% of them seen just once. The sequences come from CD8+ T cells from blood, collected 12 months after liver transplant. The receptors were gathered from a human patient who received a liver transplant. Some T cells could come from the graft donor.

The chain is built from TRBV7-8 and TRBJ1-2; the D is unclear. Per the germline V gene, CDR1 is SGHVS and CDR2 is FQNEAQ. The V end was cut by 1 base, the J end by 4 bases, with 16 bases between. This CDR3 is built from 16 residues. The CDR3 sequence: CASSLGRLEAIYGYTF. CDR3 nucleotide sequence: TGTGCCAGCAGCTTAGGAAGGTTAGAAGCCATCTATGGCTACACCTTC.

The chain carries TRBV4-1 and TRBJ2-7; a weak D match, TRBD2 (5 bases). The germline V gene encodes CDR1 MGHRA and CDR2 YSYEKL. V was shortened by 0 bases and J by 7 bases, with 16 bases between the two germline ends. The CDR3 runs to 15 residues. The CDR3 is CASSQEPATRREQYF. The DNA of the CDR3 is TGCGCCAGCAGCCAAGAGCCAGCAACCCGGAGGGAGCAGTACTTC.

The CDR3 coding sequence is TGTGCCAGCAGCGATCGGTTAGGGACCTATGGCTACACCTTC. It yields the protein CASSDRLGTYGYTF. This rearrangement joins TRBV11-2 to TRBJ1-2; possible D gene TRBD1, 5 bases. The germline V gene has CDR1 SGHAT and CDR2 FQNNGV. The CDR3 is 14 amino acids. Trimming cost V 5 bases and J 4 bases, with 14 bases left between them.

The V and J genes are TRBV19 and TRBJ2-3; D gene uncertain. Per the germline V gene, CDR1 is LNHDA and CDR2 is SQIVND (reference sequence). The length of the CDR3 is 14 residues. The V and J ends lost 2 bases and 4 bases respectively, with 10 bases between them. CDR3 amino acids: CASSIWARSDTQYF. Here the CDR3 DNA reads TGTGCCAGTAGTATATGGGCCAGGTCAGATACGCAGTATTTT. The complete variable domain, with remaining parts taken from reference TRBV19 and TRBJ2-3, reads DGGITQSPKYLFRKEGQNVTLSCEQNLNHDAMYWYRQDPGQGLRLIYYSQIVNDFQKGDIAEGYSVSREKKESFPLTVTSAQKNPTAFYLCASSIWARSDTQYFGPGTRLTVL.

The V call is TRBV7-8, the J call TRBJ2-2; D gene uncertain. This CDR3 spans 13 amino acids. Germline V gene lookup returns CDR1 SGHVS and CDR2 FQNEAQ. V lost 5 bases, J lost 6 bases, and 10 bases lay in between. The CDR3, as DNA: TGTGCCAGCAGCCCCCCAGAATCCGGGGAGCTGTTTTTT. This encodes CASSPPESGELFF.

The rearrangement joins TRBV19 to TRBJ1-2; D uncertain. Looked up from germline, CDR1 is LNHDA and CDR2 is SQIVND (reference sequence). The V and J ends lost 8 bases and 6 bases respectively, with 19 bases between them. CDR3 length equals 14 residues. The CDR3 loop is CASWWGGPANGYTF. CDR3 nucleotide sequence: TGTGCCAGTTGGTGGGGTGGTCCGGCGAATGGCTACACCTTC.

The genes are TRBV30 and TRBJ2-2, with TRBD2 as a possible D gene (5 bases). The CDR3 consists of 12 residues. CDR1 is GTSNPN, CDR2 SVGIG, per germline (reference sequence). The V end lost 0 bases, the J end lost 7 bases, and 6 bases lay between the germline ends. The CDR3 nucleotides are TGTGCCTGGAGTGTCGGGGTCGGGGAGCTGTTTTTT. Translation: CAWSVGVGELFF.

The V gene is TRBV2, the J gene TRBJ2-2, with D tentatively TRBD1 or TRBD2 (5 bases each). The germline V gene encodes CDR1 SNHLY and CDR2 FYNNEI. Trimming took 7 bases from V and 3 from J, leaving 18 bases between them. CDR3 length equals 16 residues. Written as DNA, the CDR3 is TGTGCCAGCACCCCCCGGTGGGGGACCGACACCGGGGAGCTGTTTTTT. It encodes CASTPRWGTDTGELFF.

V and J are TRBV19 and TRBJ2-2; D is unclear. The CDR3 covers 17 residues. V was pared by 2 bases and J by 0 bases, with 13 bases between. Germline CDR1 is LNHDA and CDR2 is SQIVND (reference sequence). This chain's CDR3 is CASSIYASSANTGELFF. The DNA for the CDR3 is TGTGCCAGTAGTATATATGCCTCCAGTGCGAACACCGGGGAGCTGTTTTTT.

V is TRBV5-4 and J is TRBJ1-1; 9 bases fit TRBD1. Germline V lookup: CDR1 SGHNT, CDR2 YYREEE (reference sequence). V trimming: 4 bases; J trimming: 1 base; junction bases outside the gene matches: 14. This CDR3 comprises 18 residues. The CDR3 nucleotides read TGTGCCAGCAGCCTGGACCGGACAGGGGAATACACGAACACTGAAGCTTTCTTT. It codes for CASSLDRTGEYTNTEAFF.

The chain couples TRBV5-1 to TRBJ2-7, with 7 bases fitting TRBD1. Looked up from germline, CDR1 is SGHRS and CDR2 is YFSETQ. The CDR3 covers 12 residues. Trimming at V came to 5 bases and at J to 2 bases, leaving 1 base not matched to a gene. CDR3 residues: CASRGQAYEQYF. In DNA, the CDR3 is TGCGCCAGCAGAGGACAGGCCTACGAGCAGTACTTC. The whole variable domain, remainder taken from reference TRBV5-1 and TRBJ2-7, is KAGVTQTPRYLIKTRGQQVTLSCSPISGHRSVSWYQQTPGQGLQFLFEYFSETQRNKGNFPGRFSGRQFSNSRSEMNVSTLELGDSALYLCASRGQAYEQYFGPGTRLTVT.

This chain links TRBV27 with TRBJ1-1, with D uncertain. V was cut by 3 bases and J by 0 bases, with 11 bases left in between. Germline V gives CDR1 MNHEY, CDR2 SMNVEV (reference sequence). The CDR3 runs 15 residues. CDR3 sequence: CASSFLNSVNTEAFF. DNA for the CDR3: TGTGCCAGCAGTTTCCTAAACTCTGTGAACACTGAAGCTTTCTTT.

V gene TRBV28 combines with J gene TRBJ2-1, with TRBD2 identical over 10 bases. The CDR3 length is 13 residues. Looked up from germline, CDR1 is MDHEN and CDR2 is SYDVKM. Trimming at V came to 9 bases and at J to 5 bases, leaving 4 bases not matched to a gene. This CDR3 reads CASRTSGNNEQFF. The CDR3 DNA follows: TGTGCCAGTCGGACTAGCGGAAACAATGAGCAGTTCTTC.

The chain employs TRBV27 and TRBJ2-3; D perhaps matches TRBD1 (5 bases). Deletions cut 5 bases from V and 2 bases from J, with 14 bases between. CDR1 MNHEY and CDR2 SMNVEV come from the germline V gene (reference sequence). CDR3 length: 15 residues. In DNA, the CDR3 is TGTGCCAGCAGTACGAGACAGACACCCACAGATACGCAGTATTTT. Protein sequence: CASSTRQTPTDTQYF.

J is TRBJ2-3 and V is TRBV5-4; TRBD2 agrees at 10 bases. The germline gives CDR1 SGHNT, CDR2 YYREEE (reference sequence). The ends lost 5 bases at V and 2 bases at J; junction bases unmatched: 5. The CDR3 covers 15 residues. The CDR3: CASRIAGGNTDTQYF. CDR3 coding DNA: TGTGCCAGCAGGATAGCGGGAGGAAACACAGATACGCAGTATTTT.